What follows are 14 T cell receptor beta chains derived from one specimen sequenced in a study of blood T cells in healthy people across ages. Primers used in a second PCR of about 7 to 11 cycles were a sample-barcoded 5' primer and a J-beta primer mix. Each CDR3 protein gets one entry after TCRdb re-called the 5' RACE reads with MiXCR. The sample records hundreds of thousands of distinct CDR3 sequences, roughly 35% being singletons. What was sequenced was blood. The receptor source for this set is a man between 18 and 29 years old in good health.

This clonotype was counted once. This sequence may be a read error, since a much larger clone differs from it by one base. CDR3 sequence: CASSRDANYGYTF. As DNA, the CDR3 is TGTGCCAGCAGTCGGGACGCGAACTATGGCTACACCTTC. The rearrangement uses TRBV12-3 or TRBV12-4 and TRBJ1-2, with a weak D call TRBD1 (5 bases). The CDR3 has 13 amino acids. V lost 5 bases, J lost 2 bases, and 9 bases lay in between.

Remarks on this clonotype: A much larger clone lies a single base off, so this may be a read error. This chain uses TRBV12-3 or TRBV12-4 with TRBJ2-3, with D possibly being TRBD1 (6 bases). The V end lost 11 bases, the J end lost 0 bases, and 18 bases lay between the germline ends. The CDR3 is 15 residues long. Here the CDR3 reads CAGTHAQGSTDTQYF. Written as DNA, the CDR3 is TGTGCCGGCACCCACGCCCAGGGGAGCACAGATACGCAGTATTTT.

The chain combines TRBV7-2 with TRBJ2-3, with a possible D match to TRBD2 (6 bases). In germline, CDR1 is SGHTA, CDR2 FQGNSA. CDR3 size: 15 residues. V was trimmed by 2 bases and J by 3 bases, leaving 12 bases between them. The CDR3 nucleotides are TGTGCCAGCAGCTTAAGGTCGGGAGATACAGATACGCAGTATTTT. Protein product: CASSLRSGDTDTQYF.

The rearrangement joins TRBV4-3 to TRBJ1-1, with D unclear. Germline V gene data show CDR1 as LGHNA and CDR2 as YSLEER. The CDR3 sequence is 16 residues long. Trimming removed 0 bases at V and 1 base at J, with 12 bases between. In DNA form, the CDR3 reads TGCGCCAGCAGCCAAGATTCGATAGGCCAGAACACTGAAGCTTTCTTT. Its protein product is CASSQDSIGQNTEAFF.

This clonotype was seen ten or more times. The V and J genes are TRBV5-1 and TRBJ2-7; D not certain. Germline-derived CDR1 and CDR2 are SGHRS and YFSETQ. The V gene lost 3 bases and the J gene lost 3 bases, with 19 bases spanning the gap. This CDR3 spans 16 amino acids. In DNA form, the CDR3 reads TGCGCCAGCAGCTCAATGAAGGATCTGAATCTCTACGAGCAGTACTTC. Its translation: CASSSMKDLNLYEQYF.

This clonotype was seen at least ten times. This chain uses TRBV11-1 with TRBJ2-7, with 8 bases that match TRBD1. CDR1 is SGHAT and CDR2 is FQDESV in the germline V gene (reference sequence). Unmatched junction bases numbered 6, after V lost 0 bases and J lost 5 bases. The CDR3 loop spans 15 amino acids. The CDR3 loop reads CASSLASDRGHEQYF. CDR3 in DNA: TGTGCCAGCAGCTTAGCCTCCGACAGGGGCCACGAGCAGTACTTC.

This clonotype was detected once. This sequence joins TRBV4-1 and TRBJ2-5, with 7 bases aligning to TRBD2. Trimming removed 4 bases from V and 2 bases from J; junction bases left unmatched: 10. Germline loops: CDR1 MGHRA, CDR2 YSYEKL. The CDR3 runs 16 residues. The CDR3 reads CASSRQAGGVQETQYF. CDR3 bases: TGCGCCAGCAGCCGGCAGGCTGGGGGGGTGCAAGAGACCCAGTACTTC.

This clonotype was observed a handful of times. V gene TRBV2 combines with J gene TRBJ1-6, with TRBD1 as a possible D gene (5 bases). In germline, CDR1 is SNHLY, CDR2 FYNNEI. Trimming took off 2 bases at V and 6 bases at J, with 11 bases between the two ends. CDR3 size: 15 residues. CDR3 amino acids: CASSEPGTINSPLHF. Written as DNA, the CDR3 is TGTGCCAGCAGTGAACCAGGGACCATTAATTCACCCCTCCACTTT.

A note on this clonotype: An end of the junction differs from the germline gene, which may be a read error. The chain links TRBV3-1 to TRBJ2-2, with D tentatively TRBD1 (5 bases). The V gene's germline CDR1 is LGHDT and CDR2 YNNKEL (reference sequence). The CDR3 extends over 14 amino acids. In DNA form, the CDR3 reads TGTGCCGGCAGCCAAGGGCCAGGGCTCGGGGAGCTGTTTTTT. Its translation: CAGSQGPGLGELFF.

This clonotype was recorded at least ten times. V usage is TRBV12-3 or TRBV12-4 and J usage is TRBJ2-7; D may be TRBD1 (5 bases). Trimming left V 6 bases short and J 4 bases short, with 10 bases between. The CDR3 is 12 residues long. CDR3 loop: CASSIDSYEQYF. The DNA for the CDR3 is TGTGCCAGCAGCATCGACAGTTACGAGCAGTACTTC.

This clonotype was seen more than once but under ten times. The V and J genes are TRBV7-3 and TRBJ2-7, with TRBD1 identical over 7 bases. V trimming: 5 bases; J trimming: 7 bases; junction bases outside the gene matches: 8. The CDR3 sequence is 13 residues long. CDR1 is SGHTA, CDR2 FQGTGA, per germline. CDR3 nucleotides: TGTGCCAGCAGCCCCACAGGGGTAAGTGAGCAGTACTTC. Amino acids: CASSPTGVSEQYF.

This clonotype was observed a handful of times. The CDR3 DNA reads as TGTGCCAGCAGTTTAGAGGTCACTGTCTACGAGCAGTACTTC. Translation gives CASSLEVTVYEQYF. The V and J genes are TRBV12-3 or TRBV12-4 and TRBJ2-7; D remains unclear. Trimming shortened V by 1 base and J by 3 bases, and 10 bases separated the two germline ends. The CDR3 spans 14 residues.

At least ten counts were recorded for this clonotype. The chain combines TRBV9 with TRBJ2-1, with D uncertain. The germline gives CDR1 SGDLS, CDR2 YYNGEE. V dropped 5 bases and J dropped 8 bases, with 8 bases sitting between them. This CDR3 has 11 residues. This CDR3 reads CASSVGDEQFF. The CDR3 DNA follows: TGTGCCAGCAGTGTGGGCGATGAGCAGTTCTTC.

This clonotype turned up a few times. The chain employs TRBV6-6 and TRBJ1-5, with a tentative D call TRBD1 (6 bases). The CDR3 has 14 amino acids. V was pared by 3 bases and J by 3 bases, with 9 bases between. Germline loops: CDR1 MNHNY, CDR2 SVGAGI (reference sequence). The CDR3 bases are TGTGCCAGCAGTTATGGACAGACCAATCAGCCCCAGCATTTT. Translating gives CASSYGQTNQPQHF.